Here is one T cell receptor beta chain with its context. This entry is derived from a study of T cell changes during pregnancy in multiple sclerosis. Some clones are missing from TCRdb's copy, which holds only in-frame ones; the method was immunoSEQ multiplex PCR. Here the sample spans roughly 54,000 clones, approximately 90% being singletons. Trimming shortened V by 2 bases and J by 6 bases, and 4 bases separated the two germline ends. CDR3 size: 11 residues. The germline CDR1 and CDR2 sequences are ENHRY and SYGVKD. V usage is TRBV10-3 and J usage is TRBJ1-2, with D unclear. The sequence was collected from a female donor with multiple sclerosis, enrolled in a pregnancy study. Sequenced here: CD4+ T cells from peripheral blood mononuclear cells, sampled after pregnancy. The CDR3 DNA is TGTGCCATCAGTGAGGTAGATGGCTACACCTTC. Protein product: CAISEVDGYTF.